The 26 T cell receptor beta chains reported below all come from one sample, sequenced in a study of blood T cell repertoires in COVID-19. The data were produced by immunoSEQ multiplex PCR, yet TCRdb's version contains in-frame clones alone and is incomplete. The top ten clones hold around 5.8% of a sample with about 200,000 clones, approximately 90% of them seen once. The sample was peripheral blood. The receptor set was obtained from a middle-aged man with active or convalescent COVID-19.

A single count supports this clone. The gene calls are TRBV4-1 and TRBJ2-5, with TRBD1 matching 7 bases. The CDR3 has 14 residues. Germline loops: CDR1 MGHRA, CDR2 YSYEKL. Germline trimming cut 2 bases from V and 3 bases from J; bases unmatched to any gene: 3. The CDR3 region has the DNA TGCGCCAGCAGCCAACGAGACAGGGAAGAGACCCAGTACTTC. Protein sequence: CASSQRDREETQYF.

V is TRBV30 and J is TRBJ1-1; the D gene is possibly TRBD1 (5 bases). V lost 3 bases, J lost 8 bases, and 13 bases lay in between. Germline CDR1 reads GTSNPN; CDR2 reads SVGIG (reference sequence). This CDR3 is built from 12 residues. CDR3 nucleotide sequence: TGTGCCTGGAGAACTGGGGCGATCGAAGCTTTCTTT. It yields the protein CAWRTGAIEAFF.

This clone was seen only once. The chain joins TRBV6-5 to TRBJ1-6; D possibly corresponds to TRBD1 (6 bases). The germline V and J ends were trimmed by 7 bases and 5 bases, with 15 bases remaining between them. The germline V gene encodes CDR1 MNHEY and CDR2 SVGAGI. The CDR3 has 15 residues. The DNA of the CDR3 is TGTGCCAGCACCTCATCTGGGGGCCATAATTCACCCCTCCACTTT. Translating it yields CASTSSGGHNSPLHF.

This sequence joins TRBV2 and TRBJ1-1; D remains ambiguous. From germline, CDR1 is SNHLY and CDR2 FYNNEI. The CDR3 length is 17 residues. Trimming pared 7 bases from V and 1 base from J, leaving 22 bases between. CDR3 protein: CASTLGWRARRNTEAFF. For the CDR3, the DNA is TGTGCCAGCACCCTTGGGTGGAGGGCGCGTAGGAACACTGAAGCTTTCTTT.

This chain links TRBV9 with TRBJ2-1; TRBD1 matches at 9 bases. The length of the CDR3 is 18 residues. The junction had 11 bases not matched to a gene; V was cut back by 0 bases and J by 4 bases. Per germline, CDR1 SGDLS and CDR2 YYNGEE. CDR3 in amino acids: CASSVGFFRDREYNEQFF. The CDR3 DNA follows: TGTGCCAGCAGCGTAGGTTTCTTCCGGGACAGGGAGTACAATGAGCAGTTCTTC.

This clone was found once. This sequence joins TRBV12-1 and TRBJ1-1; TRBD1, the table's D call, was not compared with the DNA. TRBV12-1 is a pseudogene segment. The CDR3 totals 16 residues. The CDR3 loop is CASSPTDIGMNTEAFF. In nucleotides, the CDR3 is TGTGCCAGCAGCCCCACCGACATAGGTATGAACACTGAAGCTTTCTTT.

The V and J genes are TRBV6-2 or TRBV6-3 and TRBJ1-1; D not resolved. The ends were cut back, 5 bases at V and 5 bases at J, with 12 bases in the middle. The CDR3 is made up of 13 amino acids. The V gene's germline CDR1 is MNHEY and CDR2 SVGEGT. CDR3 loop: CASSTDPGTEAFF. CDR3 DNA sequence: TGTGCCAGCAGTACCGACCCGGGGACTGAAGCTTTCTTT.

CDR3 coding DNA: TGTGCCAGCAGTTTCGCAACGGGACTAGGAGCCTACGAGCAGTACTTC. This sequence encodes CASSFATGLGAYEQYF. V gene TRBV28 combines with J gene TRBJ2-7, with 8 bases identical to TRBD2. The V gene end was trimmed by 3 bases and the J gene end by 2 bases; junction bases not matched to a gene: 9. The germline V gene has CDR1 MDHEN and CDR2 SYDVKM. The CDR3 consists of 16 residues.

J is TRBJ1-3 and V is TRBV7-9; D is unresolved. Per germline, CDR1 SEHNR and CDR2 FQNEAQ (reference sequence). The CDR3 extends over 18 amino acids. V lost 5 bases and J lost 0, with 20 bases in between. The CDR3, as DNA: TGTGCCAGCAGCGGCACCTTGCGGGCCCAGAGCTCTGGAAACACCATATATTTT. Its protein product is CASSGTLRAQSSGNTIYF.

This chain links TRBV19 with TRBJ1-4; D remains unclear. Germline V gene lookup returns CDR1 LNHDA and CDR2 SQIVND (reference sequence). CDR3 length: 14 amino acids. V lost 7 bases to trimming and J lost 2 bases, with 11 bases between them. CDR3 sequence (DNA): TGTGCCAGTACCCCGACAAGCACTAATGAAAAACTGTTTTTT. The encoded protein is CASTPTSTNEKLFF.

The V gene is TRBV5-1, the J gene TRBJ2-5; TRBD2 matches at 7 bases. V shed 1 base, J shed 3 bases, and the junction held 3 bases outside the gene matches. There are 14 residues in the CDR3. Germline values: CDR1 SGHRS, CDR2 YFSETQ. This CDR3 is CASSLTSVEETQYF. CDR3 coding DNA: TGCGCCAGCAGCTTGACTAGCGTAGAAGAGACCCAGTACTTC.

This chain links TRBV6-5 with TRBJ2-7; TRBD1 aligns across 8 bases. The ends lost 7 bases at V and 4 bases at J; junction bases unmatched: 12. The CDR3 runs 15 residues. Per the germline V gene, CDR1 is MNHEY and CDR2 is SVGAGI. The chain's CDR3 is CASTTEQGAQYEQYF. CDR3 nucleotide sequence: TGTGCCAGCACGACGGAGCAGGGGGCTCAGTACGAGCAGTACTTC.

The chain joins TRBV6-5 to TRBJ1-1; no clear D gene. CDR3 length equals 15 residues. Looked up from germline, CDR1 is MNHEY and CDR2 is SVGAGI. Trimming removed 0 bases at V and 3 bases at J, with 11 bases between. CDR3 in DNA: TGTGCCAGCAGTTACTCCGATCAGCGGTACACTGAAGCTTTCTTT. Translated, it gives CASSYSDQRYTEAFF.

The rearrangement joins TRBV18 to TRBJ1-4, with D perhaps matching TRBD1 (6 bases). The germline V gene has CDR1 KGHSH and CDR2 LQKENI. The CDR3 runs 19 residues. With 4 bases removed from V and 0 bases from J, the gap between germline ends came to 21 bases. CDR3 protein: CASSRRQEVGFTTNEKLFF. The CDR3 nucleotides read TGTGCCAGCTCACGAAGACAGGAAGTAGGATTTACAACTAATGAAAAACTGTTTTTT.

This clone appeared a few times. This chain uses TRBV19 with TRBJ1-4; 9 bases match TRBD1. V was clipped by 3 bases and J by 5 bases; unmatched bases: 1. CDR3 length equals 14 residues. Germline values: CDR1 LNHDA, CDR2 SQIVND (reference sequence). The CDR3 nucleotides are TGTGCCAGTAGTATGGGGACAGGGAATGAAAAACTGTTTTTT. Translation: CASSMGTGNEKLFF.

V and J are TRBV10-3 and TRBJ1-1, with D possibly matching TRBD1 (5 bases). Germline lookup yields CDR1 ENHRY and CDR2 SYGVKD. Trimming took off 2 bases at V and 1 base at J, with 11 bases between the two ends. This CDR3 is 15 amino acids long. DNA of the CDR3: TGTGCCATCAGTGAGACCGACAGAAAGAACACTGAAGCTTTCTTT. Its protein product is CAISETDRKNTEAFF.

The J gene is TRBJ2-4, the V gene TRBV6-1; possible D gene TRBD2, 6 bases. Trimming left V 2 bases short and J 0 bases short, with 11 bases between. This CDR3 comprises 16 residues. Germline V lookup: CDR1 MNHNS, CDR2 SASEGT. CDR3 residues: CASSERDGGAKNIQYF. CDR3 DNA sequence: TGTGCCAGCAGTGAAAGGGACGGGGGAGCCAAAAACATTCAGTACTTC.

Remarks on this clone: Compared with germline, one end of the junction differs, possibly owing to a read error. The CDR3, as DNA: TGTGCCAGCAGGTTAGGGGGCCTTCGGCATGAAAAACTGTTTTTT. Translation gives CASRLGGLRHEKLFF. The gene calls are TRBV7-2 and TRBJ1-4; 7 bases map to TRBD1. This CDR3 has 15 residues. CDR1 and CDR2 from the germline V gene are SGHTA and FQGNSA. Looking up the rest from reference TRBV7-2 and TRBJ1-4 gives the full variable domain: GAGVSQSPSNKVTEKGKDVELRCDPISGHTALYWYRQSLGQGLEFLIYFQGNSAPDKSGLPSDRFSAERTGGSVSTLTIQRTQQEDSAVYLCASRLGGLRHEKLFFGSGTQLSVL.

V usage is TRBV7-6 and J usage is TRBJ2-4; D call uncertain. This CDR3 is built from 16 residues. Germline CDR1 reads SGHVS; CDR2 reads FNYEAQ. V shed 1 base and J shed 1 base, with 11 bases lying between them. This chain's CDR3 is CASSLDSYGAKNIQYF. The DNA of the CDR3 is TGTGCCAGCAGCTTAGACTCCTACGGGGCCAAAAACATTCAGTACTTC.

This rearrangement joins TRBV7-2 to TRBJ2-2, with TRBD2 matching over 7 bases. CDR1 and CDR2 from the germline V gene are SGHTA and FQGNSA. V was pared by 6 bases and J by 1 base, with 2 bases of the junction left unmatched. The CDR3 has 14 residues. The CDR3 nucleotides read TGTGCCAGCAGATCGGGGGGGAACACCGGGGAGCTGTTTTTT. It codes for CASRSGGNTGELFF.

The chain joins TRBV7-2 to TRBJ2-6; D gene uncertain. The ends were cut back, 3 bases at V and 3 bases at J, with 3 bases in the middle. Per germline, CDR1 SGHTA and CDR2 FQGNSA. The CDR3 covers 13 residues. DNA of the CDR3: TGTGCCAGCAGCTTCGGTGGGGCCAACGTCCTGACTTTC. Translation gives CASSFGGANVLTF.

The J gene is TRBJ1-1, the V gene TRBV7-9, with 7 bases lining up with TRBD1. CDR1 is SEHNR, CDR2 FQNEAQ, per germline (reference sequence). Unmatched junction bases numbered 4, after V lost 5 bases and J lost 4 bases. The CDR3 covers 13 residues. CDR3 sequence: CASSTRDSTEAFF. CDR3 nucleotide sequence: TGTGCCAGCAGCACCCGGGACAGCACTGAAGCTTTCTTT.

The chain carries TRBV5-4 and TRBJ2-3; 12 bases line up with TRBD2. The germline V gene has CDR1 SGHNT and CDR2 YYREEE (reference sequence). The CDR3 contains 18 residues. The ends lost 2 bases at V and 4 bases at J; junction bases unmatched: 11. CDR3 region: CASSLTPGLAGPADTQYF. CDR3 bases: TGTGCCAGCAGCTTAACGCCGGGACTAGCGGGTCCCGCAGATACGCAGTATTTT.

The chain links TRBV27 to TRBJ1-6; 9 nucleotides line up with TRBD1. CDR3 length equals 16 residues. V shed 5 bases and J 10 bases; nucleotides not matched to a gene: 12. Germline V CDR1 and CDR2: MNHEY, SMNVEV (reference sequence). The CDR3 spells CASSLGPGQGRSPLHF. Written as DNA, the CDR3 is TGTGCCAGCAGTCTAGGACCGGGACAGGGAAGATCACCCCTCCACTTT.

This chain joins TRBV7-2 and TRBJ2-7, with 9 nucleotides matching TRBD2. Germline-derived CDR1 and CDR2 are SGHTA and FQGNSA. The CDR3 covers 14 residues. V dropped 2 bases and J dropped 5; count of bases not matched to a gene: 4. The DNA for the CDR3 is TGTGCCAGCAGCTTAATAGCGGGAGCCAACGAGCAGTACTTC. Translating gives CASSLIAGANEQYF.

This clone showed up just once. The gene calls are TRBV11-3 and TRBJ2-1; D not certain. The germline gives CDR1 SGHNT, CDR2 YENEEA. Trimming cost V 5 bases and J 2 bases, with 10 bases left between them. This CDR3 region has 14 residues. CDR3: CASSLGDTYNEQFF. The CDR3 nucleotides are TGTGCCAGCAGCCTAGGAGATACCTACAATGAGCAGTTCTTC.